The rows below give T cell receptor beta chains drawn from one sample of a study of blood T cells in healthy people across ages. TCRdb fed the 5' RACE reads into MiXCR, producing one record per CDR3 protein. The table has roughly 500,000 distinct CDR3 sequences, 24% seen once. These same data were also listed under a study on T cells of mothers and their children.

The sequenced sample consisted of blood. These TCRs come from a boy between 5 and 17 years old in good health. Each CDR3 is given with its conserved first and last residue. D genes are given only for firm matches. Some rows have no size entry. The others give once, few or many, or a class for an expanded clone.

D,V,length,size,J,CDR3,DNA
.,TRBV20-1,10,.,TRBJ2-7,CSANNNEQYF,TGCAGTGCTAATAACAATGAGCAGTACTTC
.,TRBV14,13,few,TRBJ2-5,CASSQTREETQYF,TGTGCCAGCAGCCAAACTAGGGAAGAGACCCAGTACTTC
.,TRBV28,12,.,TRBJ2-1,CASRPDLNEQFF,TGTGCCAGCAGACCAGACTTAAATGAGCAGTTCTTC
.,TRBV7-2,15,few,TRBJ2-1,CASSPQAGQFHEQFF,TGTGCCAGCAGCCCCCAGGCTGGGCAATTTCATGAGCAGTTCTTC
.,TRBV4-3,13,.,TRBJ2-5,CASSQGGLETQYF,TGCGCCAGCAGCCAAGGAGGGCTAGAGACCCAGTACTTC
.,TRBV6-2/TRBV6-3,14,.,TRBJ1-5,CASSAPGRNQPQHF,TGTGCCAGCAGTGCCCCGGGTCGCAATCAGCCCCAGCATTTT
.,TRBV7-9,15,few,TRBJ2-7,CASSPGGGGEYEQYF,TGTGCCAGCAGCCCCGGAGGGGGGGGTGAATACGAGCAGTACTTC
.,TRBV5-5,14,few,TRBJ2-7,CASSADLETYEQYF,TGTGCCAGCAGCGCGGACCTAGAAACCTACGAGCAGTACTTC
TRBD1,TRBV20-1,14,few,TRBJ1-1,CSARGGQGYTEAFF,TGCAGTGCTAGAGGGGGACAGGGCTACACTGAAGCTTTCTTT
TRBD1,TRBV7-2,15,few,TRBJ1-1,CASSPARRGRTEAFF,TGTGCCAGCAGCCCTGCCCGCAGGGGGAGGACTGAAGCTTTCTTT
.,TRBV9,14,few,TRBJ2-5,CASSPGGPIQTQYF,TGTGCCAGCAGCCCCGGGGGACCTATCCAGACCCAGTACTTC
TRBD2,TRBV20-1,14,few,TRBJ2-7,CSAGFGGRTHEQYF,TGCAGTGCGGGTTTCGGCGGGAGGACCCACGAGCAGTACTTC
.,TRBV11-1,15,.,TRBJ2-2,CANSPRDGSTGELFF,TGTGCCAACAGCCCTAGGGACGGAAGCACTGGGGAGCTGTTTTTT
.,TRBV12-3/TRBV12-4,13,.,TRBJ2-7,CASSHRNLYEQYF,TGTGCCAGCAGTCATCGGAACCTCTACGAGCAGTACTTC
TRBD1,TRBV6-5,15,.,TRBJ2-2,CASSYYTGGSGELFF,TGTGCCAGCAGTTACTATACAGGGGGATCCGGGGAGCTGTTTTTT
TRBD2,TRBV6-5,15,once,TRBJ2-7,CASRNGPSGAYEQYF,TGTGCCAGCAGAAACGGGCCTAGCGGGGCCTACGAGCAGTACTTC
TRBD1,TRBV27,15,few,TRBJ1-5,CASSLGQGRNQPQHF,TGTGCCAGCAGTTTGGGACAGGGCCGCAATCAGCCCCAGCATTTT
.,TRBV12-3/TRBV12-4,13,many,TRBJ1-5,CASSSRGNQPQHF,TGTGCCAGCAGTTCCAGGGGCAATCAGCCCCAGCATTTT
TRBD2,TRBV4-2,17,.,TRBJ2-1,CASSQSDFIAGDNEQFF,TGTGCCAGCAGCCAATCGGATTTTATAGCGGGAGACAATGAGCAGTTCTTC
TRBD1,TRBV5-1,15,.,TRBJ2-1,CASSLEGAAYNEQFF,TGCGCCAGCAGCTTGGAGGGGGCAGCTTACAATGAGCAGTTCTTC
TRBD1,TRBV4-1,15,few,TRBJ2-7,CASSLLRDRAYEQYF,TGCGCCAGCAGCCTCCTCCGGGACAGAGCCTACGAGCAGTACTTC
TRBD2,TRBV7-8,13,few,TRBJ2-1,CASSPGGESEQFF,TGTGCCAGCAGCCCCGGGGGGGAGAGTGAGCAGTTCTTC
TRBD2,TRBV27,15,many,TRBJ2-3,CASSLLAGAPDTQYF,TGTGCCAGCAGTTTACTAGCGGGAGCGCCAGATACGCAGTATTTT
.,TRBV12-3/TRBV12-4,14,many,TRBJ2-4,CASRLGGAKNIQYF,TGTGCCAGCAGATTAGGGGGTGCCAAAAACATTCAGTACTTC
TRBD2,TRBV7-9,15,few,TRBJ2-1,CASSLGTSSYNEQFF,TGTGCCAGCAGTTTGGGGACTAGCTCCTACAATGAGCAGTTCTTC
TRBD1,TRBV28,13,.,TRBJ1-4,CATHRGLGEKLFF,TGTGCCACCCACAGGGGCTTGGGTGAAAAACTGTTTTTT
TRBD1,TRBV9,15,few,TRBJ2-5,CASSAGQGAYETQYF,TGTGCCAGCAGCGCGGGACAGGGGGCTTATGAGACCCAGTACTTC
TRBD1,TRBV19,14,few,TRBJ1-1,CASSSTGDNTEAFF,TGTGCCAGTAGCTCAACAGGGGACAACACTGAAGCTTTCTTT
TRBD1,TRBV20-1,16,.,TRBJ1-5,CSARDFGQGGNQPQHF,TGCAGTGCTAGAGACTTCGGACAGGGCGGCAATCAGCCCCAGCATTTT
.,TRBV27,13,few,TRBJ1-2,CASSFLGGNGYTF,TGTGCCAGCAGTTTCCTCGGGGGGAATGGCTACACCTTC
TRBD2,TRBV4-2,19,many,TRBJ2-4,CASSQDLSWGLAGTNIQYF,TGTGCCAGCAGCCAAGATCTGAGTTGGGGACTAGCGGGAACTAACATTCAGTACTTC
TRBD2,TRBV4-3,19,.,TRBJ2-1,CASSQDRSQSGGSYNEQFF,TGCGCCAGCAGCCAAGATCGGTCCCAGTCGGGGGGCTCCTACAATGAGCAGTTCTTC
.,TRBV4-3,13,few,TRBJ2-4,CASSQEETNIQYF,TGCGCCAGCAGCCAAGAGGAGACCAACATTCAGTACTTC
TRBD2,TRBV6-2/TRBV6-3,15,.,TRBJ2-1,CASSYGGRVYNEQFF,TGTGCCAGCAGTTACGGCGGGAGGGTCTACAATGAGCAGTTCTTC
.,TRBV4-3,14,.,TRBJ1-3,CASGAGSSGNTIYF,TGCGCCAGCGGAGCGGGGAGTTCTGGAAACACCATATATTTT
TRBD1,TRBV7-6,14,few,TRBJ2-3,CASSLERGRDTQYF,TGTGCCAGCAGCTTAGAAAGGGGGCGGGATACGCAGTATTTT
TRBD1,TRBV27,15,few,TRBJ1-5,CASSLGQAGNQPQHF,TGTGCCAGCAGTTTGGGACAGGCCGGCAATCAGCCCCAGCATTTT